This TCR beta chain came from a study of T-cell reconstitution after alpha-beta-depleted transplantation in children. The ends lost 4 bases at V and 1 base at J; junction bases unmatched: 11. The length of the CDR3 is 17 residues. Germline lookup yields CDR1 SGHAT and CDR2 FQNNGV. Unique molecular identifiers were used to barcode this TCRbeta library. Via MiXCR, TCRdb re-called the PCR reads, giving one row per CDR3 protein. Among hundreds of thousands of distinct CDR3 sequences listed, roughly 15% were seen once. This clonotype has at least ten counts. The receptor was isolated from a human donor who donated a stem cell graft to a child with acute myeloid leukemia. The sequencing used PBMCs from the stem cell graft donor, collected from the stem cell graft. The rearrangement links TRBV11-2 to TRBJ1-2; 8 bases are shared with TRBD1. The CDR3 spells CASSSAGQGANNYGYTF. The CDR3 bases are TGTGCCAGCAGCTCCGCAGGGCAGGGGGCGAATAACTATGGCTACACCTTC.